A selection of T cell receptor beta chains follows, all from one sample in a study of cytomegalovirus exposure and HLA in healthy donors. Profiling relied on immunoSEQ multiplex PCR, and the TCRdb table lists in-frame clones only, not all of them. Of some 43,000 clones listed, approximately 90% are singletons. The sequenced sample was PBMCs. These receptors were taken from a man younger than 35 in good health and CMV-seronegative. Both conserved end residues are part of each CDR3. A D gene is named only where the DNA matches it firmly. Rows give clone size only sometimes, using once, few, many, or a class for an expanded clone.

D	size	J	V	DNA	CDR3
TRBD1	-	TRBJ1-1	TRBV5-6	TGTGCCAGCAGCTTGGACAGGGGGCTGAGGGGAGCTTTCTTT	CASSLDRGLRGAFF
-	-	TRBJ1-5	TRBV10-3	TGTGCCATCAGTGAGTCCGGGGACAATCAGCCCCAGCATTTT	CAISESGDNQPQHF
-	-	TRBJ2-2	TRBV10-2	TGCGCCAGCAGTGAAGACAGTCCCTTCCTCGCCGGGGAGCTGTTTTTT	CASSEDSPFLAGELFF
-	-	TRBJ2-3	TRBV7-2	TGTGCCAGCAGCCTAAAACATTACCCTATGCACGACAGCCATACGCAGTATTTT	CASSLKHYPMHDSHTQYF
-	-	TRBJ1-1	TRBV4-1	TGCGCCAGCAGCCAAAGACAGCGGACTAGGAGTCTGAACACTGAAGCTTTCTTT	CASSQRQRTRSLNTEAFF
TRBD2	-	TRBJ2-3	TRBV7-9	TGTGCCAGCAGCTTACGGGGGGGGCCGTATACGCAGTATTTT	CASSLRGGPYTQYF
-	-	TRBJ1-2	TRBV5-6	TGTGCCAGCAGCTTGGCCGGGCAGGGCAGCTATGGCTACACCTTC	CASSLAGQGSYGYTF
TRBD1	once	TRBJ1-1	TRBV11-2	TGTGCCAGCAGCTTCCCGGGACAGGGAATGAACACTGAAGCTTTCTTT	CASSFPGQGMNTEAFF
-	-	TRBJ1-5	TRBV7-2	TGTGCCAGCAGCATCGGGACACCCGACAATCAGCCCCAGCATTTT	CASSIGTPDNQPQHF
-	-	TRBJ2-5	TRBV9	TGTGCCAGCAGCCCTTCAGGGAATTGGGAGACCCAGTACTTC	CASSPSGNWETQYF
-	-	TRBJ1-4	TRBV18	TGTGCCAGCTCACCACCGTCGGCAGGGAAGAATGAAAAACTGTTTTTT	CASSPPSAGKNEKLFF
-	-	TRBJ2-4	TRBV2	TGTGCCAGCGGGAGAGAGTTATCCAAAAACATTCAGTACTTC	CASGRELSKNIQYF
TRBD2	-	TRBJ2-1	TRBV27	TGTGCCAGCAGGCACACCTTAGCGGGAACCTTTGAGGATGAGCAGTTCTTC	CASRHTLAGTFEDEQFF
-	-	TRBJ2-2	TRBV27	TGTGCCAGCAGGGGGGCAGGGTCCACCGGGGAGCTGTTTTTT	CASRGAGSTGELFF
-	few	TRBJ2-1	TRBV28	TGTGCCAGCAATAGGCTAGTCGGGGCCTACAATGAGCAGTTCTTC	CASNRLVGAYNEQFF
-	-	TRBJ2-2	TRBV5-1	TGCGCCAGCAGCTTGGCACAGACGAACACCGGGGAGCTGTTTTTT	CASSLAQTNTGELFF
-	-	TRBJ2-5	TRBV10-3	TGTGCCATCAGTGAGTCGGTAGCGGCTCAAGAGACCCAGTACTTC	CAISESVAAQETQYF
-	few	TRBJ2-1	TRBV15	TGTGCCACCAGCAGAGATCCAGGACTTAGGACTCTGGCCTACAATGAGCAGTTCTTC	CATSRDPGLRTLAYNEQFF
-	-	TRBJ1-1	TRBV6-5	TGTGCCAGCAGGGACACGATGAACACTGAAGCTTTCTTT	CASRDTMNTEAFF
TRBD1	-	TRBJ2-1	TRBV2	TGTGCCAGCAGAAACAGGGGAAACTCCTACAATGAGCAGTTCTTC	CASRNRGNSYNEQFF
TRBD2	-	TRBJ2-1	TRBV28	TGTGCCAGCAGTAGTACGAAGGGGGGACTAGCGGGAGGACTCTATGAGCAGTTCTTC	CASSSTKGGLAGGLYEQFF
-	-	TRBJ2-7	TRBV6-6	TGTGCCAGCAGTTACTTAGGAGGAGAGCAGTACTTC	CASSYLGGEQYF
-	-	TRBJ1-1	TRBV9	TGTGCCAGCAGCTTAAAACCAGGGGAAAGGGGCACTGAAGCTTTCTTT	CASSLKPGERGTEAFF
TRBD2	-	TRBJ2-5	TRBV19	TGTGCCAGTAGTATAGTCGGGGGGAACAAAGTGGAGACCCAGTACTTC	CASSIVGGNKVETQYF
-	medium-sized	TRBJ2-7	TRBV5-8	TGTGCCAGCAGCTTACGGGACACATACTACGAGCAGTACTTC	CASSLRDTYYEQYF
-	-	TRBJ1-2	TRBV6-5	TGTGCCAGTACGCCGGCAGGGGATGCTAACTATGGCTACACCTTC	CASTPAGDANYGYTF
-	-	TRBJ2-2	TRBV6-5	TGTGCCAGCAGTTACTCGAACGGAGCCACCGGGGAGCTGTTTTTT	CASSYSNGATGELFF
TRBD1	-	TRBJ1-2	TRBV9	TGTGCCAGCAGCAACGCAGGGGGTGGCTACACCTTC	CASSNAGGGYTF
TRBD1	-	TRBJ2-3	TRBV5-8	TGTGCCAGCAGCTCAGGACAGGGGTCTGAGGATACGCAGTATTTT	CASSSGQGSEDTQYF